The 31 T cell receptor beta chains in this list originate from one sample, sequenced in a study of cytotoxic CD8 clonotypes in ibrutinib-treated CLL. Repertoires were generated with immunoSEQ multiplex PCR, while TCRdb's copy carries only in-frame clones and drops some. The sample comprises over 150,000 clones, roughly 72% of which are singletons, and 13% rests with the top ten. The sample was PBMCs, taken after 24 months of ibrutinib treatment. These receptors were taken from a human donor with chronic lymphocytic leukemia.

This rearrangement joins TRBV29-1 to TRBJ2-5; tentative D call: TRBD2 (5 bases). The V gene's germline CDR1 is SQVTM and CDR2 ANQGSEA. The CDR3 loop spans 12 amino acids. V was trimmed by 6 bases and J by 7 bases, leaving 15 bases between them. The CDR3 reads CSVHLALGTQYF. The CDR3 nucleotides are TGCAGCGTCCATCTAGCTTTGGGGACCCAGTACTTC.

The genes are TRBV21-1 and TRBJ2-7; the D call in the table, TRBD1, was not verified against the DNA. TRBV21-1 is an annotated pseudogene. This CDR3 is built from 14 residues. CDR3 sequence reads: CASSPWTETYEQYF. The DNA for the CDR3 is TGTGCCAGCAGCCCATGGACAGAGACCTACGAGCAGTACTTC.

The chain recombines TRBV7-9 with TRBJ2-2, with D unclear. V shed 4 bases and J shed 0 bases, with 12 bases lying between them. Germline CDR1 SEHNR, CDR2 FQNEAQ (reference sequence). This CDR3 comprises 16 residues. The CDR3 sequence: CASSSLQTSNTGELFF. The CDR3 coding sequence is TGTGCCAGCAGCTCCCTCCAGACCTCGAACACCGGGGAGCTGTTTTTT.

V and J are TRBV29-1 and TRBJ2-5; 16 bases fit TRBD2. The trim removed 7 bases at V and 3 bases at J, leaving 8 bases unmatched. CDR1 SQVTM and CDR2 ANQGSEA come from the germline V gene. This CDR3 has 16 residues. The CDR3 nucleotides are TGCAGCGCTGATGGGACTAGCGGGAGGGTCGAAGAGACCCAGTACTTC. This gives the protein CSADGTSGRVEETQYF.

The rearrangement uses TRBV20-1 and TRBJ2-7; unclear D gene. Germline values: CDR1 DFQATT, CDR2 SNEGSKA (reference sequence). V lost 3 bases, J lost 4 bases, and 7 bases lay in between. The CDR3 has 11 amino acids. The CDR3: CSARLLYEQYF. CDR3 bases: TGCAGTGCTAGGCTCTTATACGAGCAGTACTTC.

V gene TRBV5-5 combines with J gene TRBJ2-7; 8 bases fit TRBD1. Germline trimming cut 4 bases from V and 5 bases from J; bases unmatched to any gene: 8. The CDR3 totals 14 residues. The germline V gene encodes CDR1 SGHKS and CDR2 YYEKEE (reference sequence). The CDR3 here is CASSPMQGANEQYF. The CDR3 bases are TGTGCCAGCAGCCCCATGCAGGGGGCTAACGAGCAGTACTTC. Drawing the rest from reference TRBV5-5 and TRBJ2-7, the complete variable domain is DAGVTQSPTHLIKTRGQQVTLRCSPISGHKSVSWYQQVLGQGPQFIFQYYEKEERGRGNFPDRFSARQFPNYSSELNVNALLLGDSALYLCASSPMQGANEQYFGPGTRLTVT.

In DNA form, the CDR3 reads TGTGCCTGGAGTGTAACAGGCTACAACTATGGCTACACCTTC. Its translation: CAWSVTGYNYGYTF. This chain links TRBV30 with TRBJ1-2, with D maybe TRBD1 (5 bases). The CDR3 length is 14 residues. Germline V lookup: CDR1 GTSNPN, CDR2 SVGIG (reference sequence). V was shortened by 0 bases and J by 2 bases, with 10 bases between the two germline ends.

The chain carries TRBV19 and TRBJ1-1; no clear D. Trimming cost V 4 bases and J 4 bases, with 13 bases left between them. CDR1 is LNHDA, CDR2 SQIVND, per germline (reference sequence). The CDR3 has 14 residues. The CDR3 here is CASSTDQLTTEAFF. The CDR3 DNA follows: TGTGCCAGTAGTACGGACCAATTGACCACTGAAGCTTTCTTT.

The chain is built from TRBV27 and TRBJ2-4, with 8 nucleotides matching TRBD1. The germline gives CDR1 MNHEY, CDR2 SMNVEV (reference sequence). This CDR3 region has 15 residues. The trim removed 5 bases at V and 6 bases at J, leaving 9 bases unmatched. CDR3 amino acids: CASSPYRGAGNIQYF. The CDR3 DNA follows: TGTGCCAGCAGTCCCTACAGGGGGGCGGGAAACATTCAGTACTTC.

The chain links TRBV2 to TRBJ2-7, with 11 bases aligning to TRBD2. This CDR3 region has 15 residues. V dropped 8 bases and J dropped 2; count of bases not matched to a gene: 8. In germline, CDR1 is SNHLY, CDR2 FYNNEI. CDR3: CASLQLAGDPYEQYF. The CDR3 DNA is TGTGCCAGCTTACAACTAGCGGGGGACCCCTACGAGCAGTACTTC.

The rearrangement links TRBV11-2 to TRBJ2-1; 12 bases line up with TRBD2. The CDR3 spans 14 residues. Looked up from germline, CDR1 is SGHAT and CDR2 is FQNNGV. The ends lost 4 bases at V and 8 bases at J; junction bases unmatched: 3. CDR3 coding DNA: TGTGCCAGCAGCTCCGGACTAGCGGGACATGAGCAGTTCTTC. Translating gives CASSSGLAGHEQFF.

The chain links TRBV18 to TRBJ2-1; no clear D gene. The CDR3 extends over 14 amino acids. Looked up from germline, CDR1 is KGHSH and CDR2 is LQKENI. V was clipped by 3 bases and J by 5 bases, with 11 bases between them. CDR3 in DNA: TGTGCCAGCTCACCTGTAAGAGGAAACAATGAGCAGTTCTTC. It yields the protein CASSPVRGNNEQFF.

Details on this clone: The junction departs from germline at one end; a sequencing error may be responsible. The chain combines TRBV13 with TRBJ2-7; D is possibly TRBD2 (5 bases). The CDR3 consists of 8 residues. Germline V gene data show CDR1 as PRHDT and CDR2 as FYEKMQ (reference sequence). The CDR3 bases are TGTGCCAGCAGCCCACTAGTCTTC. This codes for CASSPLVF.

This chain links TRBV25-1 with TRBJ2-7; D perhaps matches TRBD1 (5 bases). The CDR3 runs 16 residues. V was clipped by 6 bases and J by 3 bases, with 21 bases between them. Germline CDR1 is MGHDK and CDR2 is SYGVNS. This CDR3 reads CASSYKGCSVSYEQYF. The CDR3 nucleotides are TGTGCCAGCAGCTACAAGGGGTGTTCGGTTAGCTACGAGCAGTACTTC.

V usage is TRBV7-9 and J usage is TRBJ1-1, with D unclear. Trimming pared 5 bases from V and 0 bases from J, leaving 7 bases between. The CDR3 is 13 amino acids. Germline loops: CDR1 SEHNR, CDR2 FQNEAQ (reference sequence). CDR3 DNA sequence: TGTGCCAGCAGCGTGGGAATGAACACTGAAGCTTTCTTT. Its translation is CASSVGMNTEAFF.

Only a few counts were recorded for this clone. The chain couples TRBV9 to TRBJ2-6; the D gene is possibly TRBD2 (5 bases). The CDR3 sequence is 14 residues long. Germline V gene data show CDR1 as SGDLS and CDR2 as YYNGEE. V gave up 3 bases and J gave up 3 bases, with 7 bases separating them. DNA of the CDR3: TGTGCCAGCAGCGCGGGGTTTGGGGCCAACGTCCTGACTTTC. Translated, it gives CASSAGFGANVLTF.

This chain's CDR3 is CASSSGGWITGEKLFF. The CDR3 nucleotides read TGTGCCAGCAGCTCCGGGGGCTGGATCACGGGGGAAAAACTGTTTTTT. The chain links TRBV11-2 to TRBJ1-4; a weak D match, TRBD1 (6 bases). CDR3 size: 16 residues. V dropped 4 bases and J dropped 8 bases, with 20 bases sitting between them. CDR1 is SGHAT and CDR2 is FQNNGV in the germline V gene.

This chain connects TRBV5-6 to TRBJ1-2; D perhaps matches TRBD1 (6 bases). V was cut by 1 base and J by 7 bases, with 14 bases left in between. This CDR3 has 14 amino acids. CDR1 is SGHDT, CDR2 YYEEEE, per germline. This CDR3 is CASSLWQGPGGYTF. CDR3 DNA: TGTGCCAGCAGCTTGTGGCAGGGGCCTGGTGGCTACACCTTC.

This clone was recorded many times. The rearrangement joins TRBV27 to TRBJ2-7; D is possibly TRBD2 (6 bases). Deletions cut 4 bases from V and 3 bases from J, with 16 bases between. This CDR3 region has 15 residues. Per the germline V gene, CDR1 is MNHEY and CDR2 is SMNVEV (reference sequence). CDR3: CASSSSSVTDYEQYF. Here the CDR3 DNA reads TGTGCCAGCAGTTCCTCTAGCGTCACGGACTACGAGCAGTACTTC.

The rearrangement joins TRBV7-9 to TRBJ2-1; tentatively, D is TRBD2 (5 bases). CDR3 size: 13 residues. Germline V gene lookup returns CDR1 SEHNR and CDR2 FQNEAQ (reference sequence). With 5 bases removed from V and 8 bases from J, the gap between germline ends came to 13 bases. The CDR3 DNA reads TGTGCCAGCAGCCCCCCGGGGTTTGATGAGCAGTTCTTC. Protein: CASSPPGFDEQFF.

The J gene is TRBJ2-7, the V gene TRBV5-1; the match to TRBD2 covers 9 bases. Germline CDR1 reads SGHRS; CDR2 reads YFSETQ. This CDR3 comprises 15 residues. The V and J ends lost 8 bases and 6 bases, in that order; junction bases with no gene match: 15. The CDR3 loop reads CASWHPSGESSEQYF. CDR3 nucleotide sequence: TGCGCCAGTTGGCATCCTAGCGGGGAGTCGTCCGAGCAGTACTTC.

J is TRBJ2-6 and V is TRBV7-9; no definite D call. CDR1 SEHNR and CDR2 FQNEAQ come from the germline V gene (reference sequence). V was pared by 6 bases and J by 0 bases, with 15 bases between. This CDR3 comprises 17 residues. The chain's CDR3 is CASSLWRTDSGANVLTF. The CDR3 DNA reads as TGTGCCAGCAGTTTATGGCGGACGGACTCTGGGGCCAACGTCCTGACTTTC.

The chain carries TRBV25-1 and TRBJ2-3; no clear D gene. V was trimmed by 4 bases and J by 2 bases, leaving 7 bases between them. From germline, CDR1 is MGHDK and CDR2 SYGVNS. This CDR3 is 13 amino acids long. The CDR3 sequence is CASSGLLTDTQYF. CDR3 coding DNA: TGTGCCAGCAGTGGGCTGCTCACAGATACGCAGTATTTT.

The J gene is TRBJ2-1, the V gene TRBV4-2, with 11 nucleotides matching TRBD2. This CDR3 is built from 16 residues. CDR1 is LGHNA, CDR2 YNFKEQ, per germline. V shed 1 base and J 5 bases; nucleotides not matched to a gene: 4. The CDR3 spells CASSQGLAGGDNEQFF. The CDR3, as DNA: TGTGCCAGCAGCCAAGGCTTAGCGGGAGGGGACAATGAGCAGTTCTTC.

This clone was counted only a few times. The genes are TRBV11-2 and TRBJ2-1; 9 nucleotides line up with TRBD2. This CDR3 spans 14 amino acids. V gave up 0 bases and J gave up 9 bases; unmatched junction bases: 3. Germline V lookup: CDR1 SGHAT, CDR2 FQNNGV. The CDR3 loop is CASSLDLTSGEQFF. The CDR3 DNA reads TGTGCCAGCAGCTTAGATCTGACTAGCGGTGAGCAGTTCTTC.

The table lists this clone with a count of one. The genes are TRBV4-3 and TRBJ2-1, with no clear D. CDR1 LGHNA and CDR2 YSLEER come from the germline V gene. With 1 base removed from V and 0 bases from J, the gap between germline ends came to 7 bases. There are 15 residues in the CDR3. As DNA, the CDR3 is TGCGCCAGCAGCCAAGTGAGGAGCTCCTACAATGAGCAGTTCTTC. This codes for CASSQVRSSYNEQFF.

The rearrangement uses TRBV9 and TRBJ2-3; 7 positions match TRBD2. Trimming cost V 0 bases and J 5 bases; bases outside gene matches: 3. Looked up from germline, CDR1 is SGDLS and CDR2 is YYNGEE. The CDR3 has 14 amino acids. CDR3 protein: CASSVAAGVDTQYF. The CDR3 DNA reads as TGTGCCAGCAGCGTAGCTGCGGGAGTAGATACGCAGTATTTT.

V usage is TRBV5-4 and J usage is TRBJ1-2; TRBD1 is a possible D gene (5 bases). Germline V lookup: CDR1 SGHNT, CDR2 YYREEE (reference sequence). The CDR3 runs to 14 residues. V was trimmed by 0 bases and J by 7 bases, leaving 13 bases between them. The CDR3 DNA sequence: TGTGCCAGCAGCTTGGATGGCGGGGCGGCTGGCTACACCTTC. It yields the protein CASSLDGGAAGYTF.

This clone was detected once. The CDR3 sequence is CASSADPGARYEQYF. CDR3 coding DNA: TGTGCCAGCAGTGCCGATCCGGGAGCGCGCTACGAGCAGTACTTC. The chain employs TRBV6-1 and TRBJ2-7; TRBD2 is a possible D gene (6 bases). From germline, CDR1 is MNHNS and CDR2 SASEGT. The CDR3 length is 15 residues. Trimming removed 4 bases at V and 3 bases at J, with 16 bases between.

The CDR3 sequence is CASSAGRVTDTQYF. The DNA for the CDR3 is TGTGCCAGCAGCGCTGGCAGAGTCACAGATACGCAGTATTTT. This sequence joins TRBV7-2 and TRBJ2-3; no clear D. V dropped 5 bases and J dropped 2 bases, with 11 bases sitting between them. From germline, CDR1 is SGHTA and CDR2 FQGNSA. The CDR3 extends over 14 amino acids.

J is TRBJ1-2 and V is TRBV6-5; tentatively, D is TRBD1 (6 bases). V was shortened by 0 bases and J by 6 bases, with 17 bases between the two germline ends. This CDR3 region has 16 residues. Germline lookup yields CDR1 MNHEY and CDR2 SVGAGI. Here the CDR3 DNA reads TGTGCCAGCAGTTACTCCTCTCTGACGAAGGGGGATGGCTACACCTTC. The encoded protein is CASSYSSLTKGDGYTF.